One T cell receptor (beta chain) is described in this entry. The treatment is: oral pan-JAK inhibitor, 5-10 mg twice daily. The data derive from a study of CD8+ T cells in alopecia areata. Extracted RNA was reverse transcribed, and the resulting cDNA served as sequencing template. The repertoire was sequenced with immunoSEQ multiplex PCR; TCRdb's copy has only in-frame clones and lacks some. Altogether fewer than 250,000 clones are present, under 70% being singletons, with the ten largest covering more than 3.5%. Trimming took 3 bases from V and 3 from J, leaving 6 bases between them. CDR1 is LNHNV, CDR2 YYDKDF, per germline (reference sequence). This CDR3 spans 13 amino acids.

The TCR sequence derives from a human donor with alopecia areata. The chain links TRBV15 to TRBJ2-4; D unclear. This sample comprised CD4+ T cells sorted from blood, obtained at week 4, from a patient treated with tofacitinib. CDR3 sequence: CATSRAGKNIQYF. The CDR3 nucleotides read TGTGCCACCAGCAGGGCTGGCAAAAACATTCAGTACTTC.